The sequence of this T cell receptor beta chain was determined in a study of response to subunit inactivated influenza vaccine. This clonotype was found many times. The antigen remains unidentified. Germline CDR1 and CDR2: SGHDT and YYEEEE. Between the trimmed V and J ends, which lost 0 bases and 12 bases, there was a span of 7 bases. This CDR3 spans 11 amino acids. A single record per CDR3 protein comes from TCRdb applying MiXCR to the RT-PCR reads. The sample has hundreds of thousands of distinct CDR3 sequences; over 9% are singletons. Findings and limits, study-wide: Authors suggested each seasonal flu vaccination may recruit only limited numbers of new T cells.

These same data were also listed under a study on T cells expressing NK-cell markers. That report notes: The cDNA for TCR beta came from 5'RACE template switching with UMIs. The eight sequenced donors comprised seven who were HCMV-seropositive and one who was seronegative. A range of about 1.0-8% of CD8+ T cells consisted of dominant NKG2C+ clonotypes in 6 or 7 donors.

The source material was PBMCs from blood, sampled on the day of vaccination. This receptor was identified in a man between 50 and 59 years old who received an inactivated influenza vaccine. The V gene is TRBV5-6, the J gene TRBJ2-1; no reliable D call. The CDR3, as DNA: TGTGCCAGCAGCTTGGAGCGAGTGCAGTTCTTC. This gives the protein CASSLERVQFF.